The sequence of this T cell receptor (beta chain) was determined in a study of blood T cell repertoires in COVID-19. About the study: Sources were T cells, B-cell-depleted T cells, or PBMCs; the material itself was cDNA or gDNA.

This CDR3 spans 12 amino acids. V lost 5 bases to trimming and J lost 7 bases, with 9 bases between them. Germline CDR1 SGHVS, CDR2 FNYEAQ. Only in-frame clones appear in the TCRdb table, and some are missing; sequencing was by immunoSEQ multiplex PCR. This table has tens of thousands of clones, 88% appearing once. This TCR was sampled from a man over 45 with active COVID-19. Sequencing was performed on peripheral blood. This chain uses TRBV7-6 with TRBJ2-1; weak D call: TRBD2 (5 bases). The CDR3 DNA reads as TGTGCCAGCAGCGCCCAGCGGAATGAGCAGTTCTTC. The encoded protein is CASSAQRNEQFF.